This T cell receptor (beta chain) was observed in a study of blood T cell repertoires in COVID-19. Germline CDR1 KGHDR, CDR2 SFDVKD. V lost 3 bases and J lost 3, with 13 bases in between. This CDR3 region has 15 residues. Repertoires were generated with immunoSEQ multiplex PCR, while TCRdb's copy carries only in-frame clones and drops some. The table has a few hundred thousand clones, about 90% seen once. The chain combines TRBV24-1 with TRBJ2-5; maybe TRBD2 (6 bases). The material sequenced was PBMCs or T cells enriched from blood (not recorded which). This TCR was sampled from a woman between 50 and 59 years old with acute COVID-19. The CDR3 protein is CATSDPTGGEETQYF. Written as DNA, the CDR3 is TGTGCCACCAGTGATCCCACCGGGGGTGAAGAGACCCAGTACTTC.